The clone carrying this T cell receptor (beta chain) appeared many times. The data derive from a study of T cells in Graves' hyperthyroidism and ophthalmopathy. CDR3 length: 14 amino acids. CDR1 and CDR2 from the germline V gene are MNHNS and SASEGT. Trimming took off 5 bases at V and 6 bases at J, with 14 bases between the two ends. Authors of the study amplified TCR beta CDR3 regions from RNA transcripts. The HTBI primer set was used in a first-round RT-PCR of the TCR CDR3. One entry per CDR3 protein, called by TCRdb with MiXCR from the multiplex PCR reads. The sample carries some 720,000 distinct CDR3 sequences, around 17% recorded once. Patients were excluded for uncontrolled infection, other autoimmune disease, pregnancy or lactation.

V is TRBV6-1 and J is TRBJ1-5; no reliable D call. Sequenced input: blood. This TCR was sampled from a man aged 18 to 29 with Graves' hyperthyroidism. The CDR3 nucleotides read TGTGCCAGCAGTCCTTCAAGCCTCTCTCAGCCCCAGCATTTT. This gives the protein CASSPSSLSQPQHF.